The sequence of this T cell receptor beta chain was determined in a study of blood T cell repertoires in COVID-19 (dated by TCRdb to the early 2020s). For context, the study as a whole: Collaborator samples came from the United States, Italy and Spain and covered acute and convalescent phases of COVID-19. The material from the prospective study consisted of cDNA or gDNA derived from T cells, B-cell-depleted T cells, or PBMCs. Subjects who had been exposed to COVID-19, were actively infected with it, or had recovered from it provided the deeply sampled blood TCRbeta repertoires that made up the dataset. The repertoires were made available in a free public database intended to serve as a resource for research on the immune response to SARS-CoV-2. Samples were obtained from the ongoing ImmuneRACE study (first 160 participants) and from about 1,300 subjects provided by 6 global collaborators. Sample metadata almost always included a de-identified subject ID, COVID-19 status, age in years and sex. HLA class I and class II types, where available, came from metadata supplied by the sample provider rather than from assay-based typing. Study-wide conclusions, independent of this receptor: How much clinical and demographic metadata was included differed by source and by participant, and the metadata was provided uncurated.

Sequences SGHAT (CDR1) and FQNNGV (CDR2) are obtained from the germline V gene. The CDR3, from cysteine to phenylalanine, totals 12 residues. Just CDR3 DNA is preserved here, 36 bases in frame from base 1. V gives up 5 bases and J gives up 7 bases, and the segment between their germline ends measures 9 bases. TCRbeta CDR3 regions were amplified from genomic DNA by means of the immunoSEQ Assay, a bias-controlled multiplex PCR. In the original analysis: The number of nucleated cells in each sample was estimated from the amplification of reference gene primers within the assay. To quantify the absolute abundance of each unique TCRbeta CDR3 rearrangement, sequence reads were collapsed and filtered. For each sample, productive Simpson clonality was calculated as the square root of Simpson's diversity index over productive rearrangements. TCRdb's version of the immuneACCESS table is confined to in-frame rearrangements and falls short of the full clone set. An unresolved V gene accounts for under half of the shortfall where checked; the remainder is of unknown origin. V, J and clone size are those of that table, while D and trimming were read from the DNA. The sample profile shows 150,000 or so clones; over 65% of them were found once. About 4.4% of the sample is taken by the ten largest.

Participants in the prospective study were aged 18 to 89 years, lived in some 24 United States geographic areas, and enrolled through a virtual design. Cohort assignment in the prospective study relied on participant-reported clinical history from a screening survey and a study questionnaire. ImmuneRACE Cohort 3 recovered participants were defined by two consecutive negative NP/OP PCR tests, healthcare professional clearance, or symptom resolution. In the prospective study, whole blood, serum and a nasopharyngeal or oropharyngeal swab were collected from each participant by mobile phlebotomists. Prospective study participants could optionally give additional blood draws and questionnaires over an approximately 2-month period. Prospective study blood samples were shipped either frozen or at room temperature before DNA extraction. Comments on this clone: What this receptor recognizes is not known. No clone much larger than this one lies a single base away; base qualities are absent.

This TCR derives from a woman aged 45 to 65 who had recovered from COVID-19. The chain is encoded by TRBV11-2 joined to TRBJ2-1; the D gene is unclear. The sequenced sample was PBMCs or T cells enriched from blood (not recorded which). The DNA reads TGTGCCAGCAGCCTTGGTCGGAATGAGCAGTTCTTC. It is translated as CASSLGRNEQFF.